Listed below are T cell receptor beta chains from one sample, sequenced in a study of T cell repertoires in cytomegalovirus infection. Each CDR3 protein gets one entry after TCRdb re-called the reads with MiXCR. The sample consists of around 300,000 distinct CDR3 sequences, less than 25% of them appearing once. Their antigens remain unidentified. This material consisted of cultured PBMCs, taken from culture after CMV antigen stimulation. The receptors derive from a human donor in good health (CMV status not recorded). Some clones in this sample may be carry-over from other donors' samples. CDR3s include the opening cysteine and the closing phenylalanine or tryptophan. D genes are given only for firm matches. The size entry is marked missing in some rows and otherwise reads once, few, many or a size class.

v_gene: TRBV7-9; j_gene: TRBJ2-5; abundance: many; d_gene: .; CDR3nt: TGTGCCAGCAGCCCCGGCGGGGTTGAGACCCAGTACTTC; CDR3aa: CASSPGGVETQYF
v_gene: TRBV6-2/TRBV6-3; j_gene: TRBJ2-1; abundance: few; d_gene: TRBD2; CDR3nt: TGTGCCAGCAGTTACTCGAATCTTCAGCGGGAGGGCCGCGTTGAGCAGTTCTTC; CDR3aa: CASSYSNLQREGRVEQFF
v_gene: TRBV7-8; j_gene: TRBJ1-1; abundance: many; d_gene: .; CDR3nt: TGTGCCAGCAGCTTAAGAACTGAAGCTTTCTTT; CDR3aa: CASSLRTEAFF
v_gene: TRBV5-4; j_gene: TRBJ1-2; abundance: many; d_gene: .; CDR3nt: TGTGCCAGCAGCATCGGACAGTCCTCGCTCTTACTATTC; CDR3aa: CASSIGQSSLLLF
v_gene: TRBV5-4; j_gene: TRBJ2-5; abundance: many; d_gene: .; CDR3nt: TGTGCCAGCAGCTTGGAGGGGGTCGGAGAGACCCAGTACTTC; CDR3aa: CASSLEGVGETQYF
v_gene: TRBV12-3/TRBV12-4; j_gene: TRBJ2-1; abundance: few; d_gene: TRBD2; CDR3nt: TGTGCCAGCAGTTTTGCGGGAGGTGGTGGAGGGGAGCAGTTCTTC; CDR3aa: CASSFAGGGGGEQFF
v_gene: TRBV7-2; j_gene: TRBJ1-6; abundance: many; d_gene: .; CDR3nt: TGTGCCAGCAGCTCGACCTGGAATTCACCCCTCCACTTT; CDR3aa: CASSSTWNSPLHF
v_gene: TRBV7-9; j_gene: TRBJ2-7; abundance: many; d_gene: TRBD2; CDR3nt: TGTGCCAGCAGCTCACCGACTAGCGGGAGCTACGAGCAGTACTTC; CDR3aa: CASSSPTSGSYEQYF
v_gene: TRBV10-3; j_gene: TRBJ1-6; abundance: .; d_gene: TRBD1; CDR3nt: TGTGCCATCAGTGACCGGGACAGGCCGTCTTATAATTCACCCCTCCACTTT; CDR3aa: CAISDRDRPSYNSPLHF
v_gene: TRBV20-1; j_gene: TRBJ2-7; abundance: .; d_gene: TRBD2; CDR3nt: TGCAGTGCTCAGAACAGCGGGAGCTCCTACGAGCAGTACTTC; CDR3aa: CSAQNSGSSYEQYF
v_gene: TRBV6-1; j_gene: TRBJ1-2; abundance: .; d_gene: .; CDR3nt: TGTGCCAGCAGTTACGGGCAGACTTTCCTCTATGGCTACACCTTC; CDR3aa: CASSYGQTFLYGYTF
v_gene: TRBV6-5; j_gene: TRBJ2-6; abundance: .; d_gene: TRBD1; CDR3nt: TGTGCCAGCAGTTACGGGACAGGTCCCTCTGGGGCCAACGTCCTGACTTTC; CDR3aa: CASSYGTGPSGANVLTF
v_gene: TRBV29-1; j_gene: TRBJ2-1; abundance: .; d_gene: TRBD2; CDR3nt: TGCAGCGTTGAAGACCCCCGGGAGGATTGGGCGCAGTTCTTC; CDR3aa: CSVEDPREDWAQFF
v_gene: TRBV20-1; j_gene: TRBJ2-7; abundance: .; d_gene: .; CDR3nt: TGCAGTGCTAGAGATGTTGGGCAGGACTACGAGCAGTACTTC; CDR3aa: CSARDVGQDYEQYF
v_gene: TRBV7-9; j_gene: TRBJ2-1; abundance: .; d_gene: TRBD2; CDR3nt: TGTGCCAGCAGCTTCGGGACTAGCGGGAGAGAGTATGAGCAGTTCTTC; CDR3aa: CASSFGTSGREYEQFF
v_gene: TRBV6-8; j_gene: TRBJ1-1; abundance: few; d_gene: .; CDR3nt: TGTGCCAGCAGTTACTCACGGCAGTTGAACACTGAAGCTTTCTTT; CDR3aa: CASSYSRQLNTEAFF
v_gene: TRBV7-2; j_gene: TRBJ2-7; abundance: .; d_gene: .; CDR3nt: TGTGCCAGCAGCTTAGAACGGGTCGAGCAGTACTTC; CDR3aa: CASSLERVEQYF
v_gene: TRBV6-6; j_gene: TRBJ2-3; abundance: .; d_gene: .; CDR3nt: TGTGCCAGCAGTTACTCCGATCTCGGAGGGGATACGCAGTATTTT; CDR3aa: CASSYSDLGGDTQYF
v_gene: TRBV20-1; j_gene: TRBJ2-3; abundance: .; d_gene: .; CDR3nt: TGCAGTGCTAGAACTTATTTCACAGATACGCAGTATTTT; CDR3aa: CSARTYFTDTQYF
v_gene: TRBV7-2; j_gene: TRBJ2-2; abundance: many; d_gene: .; CDR3nt: TGTGCCAGCAGCGCGGACCTTGGGGGCCTCACCGGGGAGCTGTTTTTT; CDR3aa: CASSADLGGLTGELFF
v_gene: TRBV12-3/TRBV12-4; j_gene: TRBJ1-2; abundance: .; d_gene: .; CDR3nt: TGTGCCAGCAGGGAGCCGACCGGGGGCGATGGCTACACCTTC; CDR3aa: CASREPTGGDGYTF
v_gene: TRBV7-9; j_gene: TRBJ2-2; abundance: many; d_gene: .; CDR3nt: TGTGCCAGCAGCCCCCGTGGGGTTCTGGACACCGGGGAGCTGTTTTTT; CDR3aa: CASSPRGVLDTGELFF
v_gene: TRBV11-2; j_gene: TRBJ2-3; abundance: .; d_gene: .; CDR3nt: TGTGCCAGCAGCCCGGGGGCTAGGGGGTGGGATACGCAGTATTTT; CDR3aa: CASSPGARGWDTQYF